The clone carrying this T cell receptor (beta chain) was found many times. The antigen is undetermined. This CDR3 contains 12 residues. V was clipped by 1 base and J by 3 bases, with 4 bases between them. Germline assignment: CDR1 LGHDT and CDR2 YNNKEL (reference sequence). TCRdb analysed the 5' RACE reads with MiXCR anew, one entry per CDR3 protein. The data contain around 30,000 distinct CDR3 sequences, more than 5.5% of them singletons. These data are taken from a study of CD8 T cells in ankylosing spondylitis. Study-level findings and limits: Ankylosing spondylitis blood appeared to be characterized by a TCR beta motif of under ten highly homologous variants. Disease-linked clones were found to be CD8+ and relatively rare in peripheral blood.

The receptor was isolated from a male donor with ankylosing spondylitis or in good health (not recorded which). Sequencing input: blood, either unsorted or a sorted T cell fraction (not recorded which). The chain carries TRBV3-1 and TRBJ2-7; D remains ambiguous. CDR3 protein: CASSQGVYEQYF. The DNA of the CDR3 is TGTGCCAGCAGCCAAGGAGTCTACGAGCAGTACTTC.